The 7 T cell receptor beta chains below come from one sample, sequenced in a study of CXCR3-negative and CXCR3-positive naive CD8 T cells. Points from the study as a whole: Hydrophobicity was higher for TRB CDR3s found in CXCR3-positive naive cells than in CXCR3-negative naive cells.

UMI-labeled 5' RACE yielded the TRB cDNA libraries. Using the 5' RACE reads, TCRdb records one entry per CDR3 protein without DNA. There are some 130,000 distinct CDR3 sequences in the sample, with about 0.54% held by the top ten. These receptors have no identified antigens. Sequenced material: naive CXCR3+ CD8+ T cells from blood. The subset is: CD45RO-CCR7+CD27+CD95- naive CD8+ T cells expressing CXCR3 (TNR3+). These receptors originate from a human donor in good health. Some clones in this sample may be carry-over from other donors' samples.

The chain links TRBV3-1 to TRBJ2-7. Looked up from germline, CDR1 is LGHDT and CDR2 is YNNKEL (reference sequence). The CDR3 loop spans 13 amino acids. The CDR3 here is CASSQGNFYEQYF.

The V gene is TRBV4-2, the J gene TRBJ1-4; the D call of TRBD1 rests on TCRdb alone, since no DNA is present to check it. Germline lookup yields CDR1 LGHNA and CDR2 YNFKEQ. This CDR3 is 16 amino acids long. This CDR3 reads CASSQESRGTNEKLFF.

J is TRBJ2-7 and V is TRBV7-2; TCRdb's D gene call, TRBD2, goes unchecked for lack of DNA. The CDR3 consists of 15 residues. Germline CDR1 and CDR2: SGHTA and FQGNSA. CDR3 sequence: CASSASGGLRYEQYF.

The chain employs TRBV12-3 or TRBV12-4 and TRBJ1-2; TCRdb's D call of TRBD1 is untestable without DNA. The CDR3 contains 11 residues. The CDR3 here is CASSLGGVELF.

The chain uses TRBV7-2 and TRBJ1-1. From germline, CDR1 is SGHTA and CDR2 FQGNSA. The CDR3 has 13 amino acids. CDR3 residues: CASSPYGNTEAFF.

The CDR3: CATPINNEQFF. The V call is TRBV5-1, the J call TRBJ2-1; as DNA is missing, the TRBD1 call by TCRdb cannot be tested. Germline V CDR1 and CDR2: SGHRS, YFSETQ. The CDR3 consists of 11 residues.

The genes are TRBV7-9 and TRBJ2-1. CDR3 length equals 13 residues. Germline CDR1 SEHNR, CDR2 FQNEAQ (reference sequence). The CDR3 spells CASSLAGVNEQFF. Supplemented by reference TRBV7-9 and TRBJ2-1, the full variable domain reads DTGVSQNPRHKITKRGQNVTFRCDPISEHNRLYWYRQTLGQGPEFLTYFQNEAQLEKSRLLSDRFSAERPKGSFSTLEIQRTEQGDSAMYLCASSLAGVNEQFFGPGTRLTVL.